Listed here is a single T cell receptor (beta chain). Its antigen is undetermined. Trimming removed 2 bases from V and 5 bases from J; junction bases left unmatched: 3. Per germline, CDR1 SGHDN and CDR2 FVKESK. The CDR3 is made up of 14 amino acids. These data are taken from a study of cytomegalovirus exposure and HLA in healthy donors. Findings of the study overall: Altogether, 160 or so TCR beta chains were recorded as cytomegalovirus-associated.

Here immunoSEQ multiplex PCR was the method, and the copy in TCRdb shows in-frame clones only, minus some. The repertoire has roughly 84,000 clones, approximately 91% of them found once; the top ten carry approximately 2%. Input material: PBMCs. V and J are TRBV14 and TRBJ2-1; 7 nucleotides align to TRBD2. The sequence derives from a man aged 25 to 45 in good health and CMV-seronegative. CDR3 sequence: CASSQPGRNNEQFF. In DNA, the CDR3 is TGTGCCAGCAGCCAACCCGGGAGGAACAATGAGCAGTTCTTC.